Presented here are 28 T cell receptor beta chains from one specimen sequenced in a study of shared clonotypes between healthy human individuals. Naive CD8 cells lacked CD45RO and underwent positive selection for CCR7, leaving out terminally differentiated effector memory CD45RA+ cells. Sequenced by immunoSEQ multiplex PCR; TCRdb stores in-frame clones only, minus some. The sample lists almost 700,000 clones, about 91% occurring once. The sequenced sample consisted of naive CD8+ T cells sorted from blood. Receptors were obtained from a man aged 25 to 40 in good health.

The rearrangement uses TRBV29-1 and TRBJ2-7, with 8 bases aligning to TRBD1. V shed 6 bases and J 5 bases; nucleotides not matched to a gene: 9. Germline CDR1 is SQVTM and CDR2 is ANQGSEA. CDR3 length: 13 amino acids. The CDR3 here is CSVLTGEKNEQYF. The CDR3 bases are TGCAGCGTATTGACAGGGGAGAAAAACGAGCAGTACTTC.

This clone was recorded once. The chain employs TRBV10-3 and TRBJ1-1; D is ambiguous. The CDR3 contains 14 residues. V lost 0 bases to trimming and J lost 5 bases, with 10 bases between them. Germline CDR1 and CDR2: ENHRY and SYGVKD. Here the CDR3 reads CAISESRVWTEAFF. As DNA, the CDR3 is TGTGCCATCAGTGAGTCAAGGGTTTGGACTGAAGCTTTCTTT.

The V call is TRBV18, the J call TRBJ2-7, with 8 bases that match TRBD2. Trimming removed 3 bases from V and 6 bases from J; junction bases left unmatched: 7. Germline loops: CDR1 KGHSH, CDR2 LQKENI. The length of the CDR3 is 14 residues. CDR3 region: CASSPGLGVVEQYF. The CDR3 region has the DNA TGTGCCAGCTCACCGGGACTAGGGGTTGTCGAGCAGTACTTC.

The V and J genes are TRBV6-1 and TRBJ1-1, with 7 bases that match TRBD1. Trimming at V came to 6 bases and at J to 2 bases, leaving 6 bases not matched to a gene. The CDR3 loop spans 14 amino acids. Germline-derived CDR1 and CDR2 are MNHNS and SASEGT. The CDR3 bases are TGTGCCAGCAGGGAGACAGGGCGTAACACTGAAGCTTTCTTT. The encoded protein is CASRETGRNTEAFF.

This sequence joins TRBV29-1 and TRBJ2-7, with 8 positions matching TRBD1. The V gene's germline CDR1 is SQVTM and CDR2 ANQGSEA. The CDR3 has 12 residues. V gave up 6 bases and J gave up 5 bases; unmatched junction bases: 6. CDR3 DNA sequence: TGCAGCGTGAGAGGACAGGGCCACGAGCAGTACTTC. Encoded protein: CSVRGQGHEQYF.

CDR3 nucleotides: TGTGCCAGCAGTTTGATAAACGGGGTTGGCTTCTCCTACGAGCAGTACTTC. It encodes CASSLINGVGFSYEQYF. The rearrangement uses TRBV28 and TRBJ2-7, with a weak D call TRBD2 (5 bases). Looked up from germline, CDR1 is MDHEN and CDR2 is SYDVKM. V was pared by 3 bases and J by 0 bases, with 18 bases between. This CDR3 spans 17 amino acids. The full variable domain, its missing parts supplied by reference TRBV28 and TRBJ2-7, is DVKVTQSSRYLVKRTGEKVFLECVQDMDHENMFWYRQDPGLGLRLIYFSYDVKMKEKGDIPEGYSVSREKKERFSLILESASTNQTSMYLCASSLINGVGFSYEQYFGPGTRLTVT.

The CDR3 region is CATSKYGTESYGYTF. The CDR3 region has the DNA TGTGCCACCAGCAAATATGGGACCGAGAGCTATGGCTACACCTTC. This rearrangement joins TRBV15 to TRBJ1-2; possibly TRBD1 for D (5 bases). CDR3 length equals 15 residues. CDR1 LNHNV and CDR2 YYDKDF come from the germline V gene (reference sequence). V was clipped by 4 bases and J by 4 bases, with 16 bases between them.

The chain recombines TRBV7-9 with TRBJ2-1, with D uncertain. The CDR3 is 14 amino acids. Trimming removed 0 bases from V and 5 bases from J, with 8 bases in between. Germline V gene lookup returns CDR1 SEHNR and CDR2 FQNEAQ (reference sequence). The DNA for the CDR3 is TGTGCCAGCAGCTTAGCGAATTCCCACAATGAGCAGTTCTTC. Residues: CASSLANSHNEQFF.

V usage is TRBV7-9 and J usage is TRBJ1-1, with TRBD1 identical over 8 bases. J lost 3 bases, V lost 5 bases, and 14 bases had no gene match. Germline V gene data show CDR1 as SEHNR and CDR2 as FQNEAQ (reference sequence). This CDR3 contains 17 residues. CDR3 nucleotide sequence: TGTGCCAGCAGCCGTACCCCCAGGGGGCCTGGAGACACTGAAGCTTTCTTT. Encoded protein: CASSRTPRGPGDTEAFF. Based on the CDR3 plus reference TRBV7-9 and TRBJ1-1, the full variable domain is DTGVSQNPRHKITKRGQNVTFRCDPISEHNRLYWYRQTLGQGPEFLTYFQNEAQLEKSRLLSDRFSAERPKGSFSTLEIQRTEQGDSAMYLCASSRTPRGPGDTEAFFGQGTRLTVV.

This clone was detected many times. The genes are TRBV28 and TRBJ2-3; 15 positions agree with TRBD2. In germline, CDR1 is MDHEN, CDR2 SYDVKM. With 6 bases clipped from V and 4 bases from J, the junction kept 2 bases outside the gene matches. The CDR3 totals 15 residues. CDR3 amino acids: CASRRTSGRADTQYF. DNA of the CDR3: TGTGCCAGCAGGCGGACTAGCGGGAGGGCAGATACGCAGTATTTT.

J is TRBJ2-5 and V is TRBV11-2, with 11 bases fitting TRBD2. The CDR3 has 16 amino acids. After removal of 3 bases from V and 2 bases from J, the junction contained 5 bases not matched to a gene. From germline, CDR1 is SGHAT and CDR2 FQNNGV. The CDR3 region has the DNA TGTGCCAGCAGCTTTGGTTCTAGCGGGAGGCAAGAGACCCAGTACTTC. Amino acid sequence: CASSFGSSGRQETQYF.

The chain combines TRBV7-9 with TRBJ2-5; maybe TRBD2 (7 bases). The germline gives CDR1 SEHNR, CDR2 FQNEAQ (reference sequence). CDR3 length equals 15 residues. The V gene lost 7 bases and the J gene lost 2 bases, with 17 bases spanning the gap. CDR3 in DNA: TGTGCCAGCACCGGGGAGGGGGAGGGACAAGAGACCCAGTACTTC. It encodes CASTGEGEGQETQYF.

The chain recombines TRBV7-9 with TRBJ2-7; a weak D match, TRBD1 (5 bases). V dropped 3 bases and J dropped 6 bases, with 18 bases sitting between them. The CDR3 is made up of 15 amino acids. Germline loops: CDR1 SEHNR, CDR2 FQNEAQ (reference sequence). CDR3 sequence: CASSFPGQGLPEQYF. CDR3 DNA: TGTGCCAGCAGCTTCCCGGGCCAGGGCCTTCCCGAGCAGTACTTC.

The chain uses TRBV28 and TRBJ2-1; D remains unclear. Germline V gene lookup returns CDR1 MDHEN and CDR2 SYDVKM. This CDR3 spans 15 amino acids. V lost 3 bases and J lost 0, with 9 bases in between. The CDR3 nucleotides are TGTGCCAGCAGTTTTAGGAACAGCTCCTACAATGAGCAGTTCTTC. Residues: CASSFRNSSYNEQFF.

On this clone itself: At the DNA level, this CDR3 is encoded by other sequences in the same sample as well. The chain is built from TRBV27 and TRBJ1-1, with 8 positions matching TRBD1. The CDR3 contains 13 residues. J was trimmed by 1 base and V by 5 bases; bases with no gene match: 0. Germline V gives CDR1 MNHEY, CDR2 SMNVEV (reference sequence). This CDR3 reads CASSGQGNTEAFF. CDR3 nucleotides: TGTGCCAGCAGTGGACAGGGGAACACTGAAGCTTTCTTT.

V and J are TRBV28 and TRBJ2-7; 7 bases align to TRBD2. Germline values: CDR1 MDHEN, CDR2 SYDVKM. V lost 6 bases and J lost 4; bases outside the gene matches: 15. This CDR3 has 16 amino acids. The CDR3: CASSTQDWAGVYEQYF. The CDR3 DNA is TGTGCCAGCAGCACACAGGACTGGGCGGGAGTTTACGAGCAGTACTTC.

The CDR3 spells CATSITTSVNEQFF. CDR3 nucleotide sequence: TGTGCCACCAGCATAACTACTAGCGTCAATGAGCAGTTCTTC. The chain couples TRBV15 to TRBJ2-1; 7 nucleotides align to TRBD2. V shed 4 bases and J 6 bases; nucleotides not matched to a gene: 6. Looked up from germline, CDR1 is LNHNV and CDR2 is YYDKDF (reference sequence). The CDR3 is 14 amino acids.

The CDR3 DNA sequence: TGTGCCAGCAGTTTAATGGGAGTGGGCAATCAGCCCCAGCATTTT. Amino acids: CASSLMGVGNQPQHF. The chain couples TRBV27 to TRBJ1-5, with D unclear. The CDR3 has 15 amino acids. V was shortened by 2 bases and J by 2 bases, with 10 bases between the two germline ends. Germline V gives CDR1 MNHEY, CDR2 SMNVEV (reference sequence).

This clone was detected only once. The gene calls are TRBV14 and TRBJ1-1; D is perhaps TRBD1 (5 bases). The CDR3 totals 18 residues. V lost 0 bases and J lost 0, with 17 bases in between. Looked up from germline, CDR1 is SGHDN and CDR2 is FVKESK. CDR3 sequence: CASSQDYPYTGVNTEAFF. CDR3 coding DNA: TGTGCCAGCAGCCAAGATTACCCTTATACAGGAGTGAACACTGAAGCTTTCTTT.

This clone showed up just once. The chain is built from TRBV19 and TRBJ2-1; 11 bases align to TRBD2. This CDR3 has 15 residues. Losses at the gene ends were 5 bases for V and 4 bases for J; bases not matched to a gene: 4. Germline assignment: CDR1 LNHDA and CDR2 SQIVND (reference sequence). CDR3 sequence: CASSPRLAGYNEQFF. The CDR3 region has the DNA TGTGCCAGTAGTCCCCGACTAGCGGGATACAATGAGCAGTTCTTC.

This chain's CDR3 is CASSLIQYEQYF. In DNA, the CDR3 is TGTGCCAGCAGCCTCATTCAGTACGAGCAGTACTTC. V is TRBV7-9 and J is TRBJ2-7; the D is unclear. V lost 5 bases, J lost 4 bases, and 9 bases lay in between. Per the germline V gene, CDR1 is SEHNR and CDR2 is FQNEAQ (reference sequence). The CDR3 runs to 12 residues.

The chain joins TRBV5-1 to TRBJ2-5, with 7 bases fitting TRBD1. The J call may be faulty, since TRBJ2-7 better matches the DNA end. The length of the CDR3 is 13 residues. Germline V gives CDR1 SGHRS, CDR2 YFSETQ. The CDR3 region is CASSQTGTYEQYF. CDR3 nucleotide sequence: TGCGCCAGCAGCCAGACAGGGACCTACGAGCAGTACTTC.

J is TRBJ1-4 and V is TRBV5-1; TRBD1 is a possible D gene (5 bases). The CDR3 sequence is 16 residues long. V lost 3 bases and J lost 0, with 12 bases in between. The V gene's germline CDR1 is SGHRS and CDR2 YFSETQ. The CDR3 protein is CASSWGEDATNEKLFF. As DNA, the CDR3 is TGCGCCAGCAGCTGGGGGGAGGATGCAACTAATGAAAAACTGTTTTTT.

The chain is built from TRBV19 and TRBJ2-3, with 7 bases matching TRBD2. This CDR3 spans 17 amino acids. Per germline, CDR1 LNHDA and CDR2 SQIVND (reference sequence). Unmatched junction bases numbered 9, after V lost 3 bases and J lost 0 bases. The CDR3 loop reads CASSILPGGGSTDTQYF. As DNA, the CDR3 is TGTGCCAGTAGTATCCTTCCGGGAGGAGGTAGCACAGATACGCAGTATTTT. Combining the CDR3 with reference TRBV19 and TRBJ2-3 gives the whole variable domain DGGITQSPKYLFRKEGQNVTLSCEQNLNHDAMYWYRQDPGQGLRLIYYSQIVNDFQKGDIAEGYSVSREKKESFPLTVTSAQKNPTAFYLCASSILPGGGSTDTQYFGPGTRLTVL.

The chain has TRBV27 and TRBJ2-6; D remains unclear. Trimming took 5 bases from V and 0 from J, leaving 2 bases between them. The CDR3 totals 13 residues. Germline V CDR1 and CDR2: MNHEY, SMNVEV (reference sequence). CDR3 region: CASSDSGANVLTF. The CDR3, as DNA: TGTGCCAGCAGTGACTCTGGGGCCAACGTCCTGACTTTC.

The CDR3 protein is CASRKAGMNTGELFF. The CDR3, as DNA: TGTGCCAGCCGAAAGGCGGGGATGAACACCGGGGAGCTGTTTTTT. V gene TRBV9 combines with J gene TRBJ2-2; D may be TRBD2 (6 bases). V lost 7 bases, J lost 1 base, and 14 bases lay in between. The CDR3 is made up of 15 amino acids. CDR1 SGDLS and CDR2 YYNGEE come from the germline V gene.

A single count supports this clone. The chain combines TRBV28 with TRBJ2-7, with unresolved D. Trimming pared 3 bases from V and 3 bases from J, leaving 9 bases between. The CDR3 is 13 amino acids. Germline V gene lookup returns CDR1 MDHEN and CDR2 SYDVKM. For the CDR3, the DNA is TGTGCCAGCAGTTTGGATGGGTTCTACGAGCAGTACTTC. Translation: CASSLDGFYEQYF.

V gene TRBV2 combines with J gene TRBJ2-6; a possible D gene is TRBD1 (5 bases). Trimming stripped 6 bases from V and 2 bases from J, with 17 bases between. CDR1 SNHLY and CDR2 FYNNEI come from the germline V gene. The CDR3 loop spans 17 amino acids. The CDR3 protein is CASRGRVGSTGANVLTF. The CDR3 nucleotides read TGTGCCAGCAGGGGCAGGGTAGGCTCGACTGGGGCCAACGTCCTGACTTTC.